These 12 T cell receptor beta chains were all obtained from the same sample, sequenced in a study of T cells in Graves' hyperthyroidism and ophthalmopathy. Amplification of TCR beta CDR3 regions was performed using RNA transcripts as template. The HTBI primer set served for first-round RT-PCR of the TCR CDR3. TCRdb recomputed calls from the multiplex PCR reads with MiXCR, one row per CDR3 protein. Counted here are hundreds of thousands of distinct CDR3 sequences, approximately 15% occurring once; the ten biggest clones make up around 4.1%. The sample comprised blood. Receptors originate from a woman between 40 and 55 years old with Graves' ophthalmopathy.

This clonotype was picked up many times. The CDR3 region has the DNA TGTGCCACCAGTCTCGGCTGGTCCGGGGAGCTGTTTTTT. Its translation is CATSLGWSGELFF. V and J are TRBV24-1 and TRBJ2-2; D ambiguous. V dropped 6 bases and J dropped 6 bases, with 10 bases sitting between them. This CDR3 comprises 13 residues. Germline CDR1 is KGHDR and CDR2 is SFDVKD.

The sample holds a few counts of this clonotype. This rearrangement joins TRBV11-2 to TRBJ2-7; 12 positions agree with TRBD2. CDR3 length: 16 residues. In germline, CDR1 is SGHAT, CDR2 FQNNGV. The junction had 9 bases not matched to a gene; V was cut back by 4 bases and J by 5 bases. For the CDR3, the DNA is TGTGCCAGCAGCTCTCCCCTAGCGGGAGGGCCCGACGAGCAGTACTTC. Protein: CASSSPLAGGPDEQYF.

Concerning this clonotype itself: A read error is possible here, since a much larger clone lies one base away. V is TRBV19 and J is TRBJ1-1; D remains unclear. The CDR3 contains 13 residues. Looked up from germline, CDR1 is LNHDA and CDR2 is SQIVND (reference sequence). CDR3 sequence: CAISSWGDTEAFF. CDR3 bases: TGTGCCATTAGTTCATGGGGAGACACTGAAGCTTTCTTT.

This clonotype was seen many times. DNA of the CDR3: TGTGCCAGCAGTTTTGGGGGGAGGGGCTATGGCTACACCTTC. The encoded protein is CASSFGGRGYGYTF. The gene calls are TRBV27 and TRBJ1-2; D is possibly TRBD1 (5 bases). V lost 3 bases, J lost 4 bases, and 12 bases lay in between. This CDR3 is 14 amino acids long. Germline CDR1 is MNHEY and CDR2 is SMNVEV (reference sequence).

This clonotype has ten or more counts. This sequence joins TRBV14 and TRBJ1-1, with D uncertain. Germline V gene lookup returns CDR1 SGHDN and CDR2 FVKESK. V was pared by 0 bases and J by 5 bases, with 19 bases between. This CDR3 comprises 17 residues. The CDR3 DNA is TGTGCCAGCAGCCAAGAAGGTTACCGGACGGAAGGGACTGAAGCTTTCTTT. Its translation is CASSQEGYRTEGTEAFF.

A remark on this clonotype: A much larger clone sits a single nucleotide away, making a read error possible. The chain joins TRBV27 to TRBJ1-1; D is unclear. Germline CDR1 and CDR2: MNHEY and SMNVEV (reference sequence). The CDR3 extends over 12 amino acids. CDR3 region: CASSAKSGETFF. The CDR3 DNA reads as TGTGCCAGCAGTGCCAAATCGGGTGAAACTTTCTTT.

This clonotype was observed at least ten times. The V call is TRBV28, the J call TRBJ2-2; perhaps D is TRBD1 or TRBD2 (5 bases each). The CDR3 contains 15 residues. Germline-derived CDR1 and CDR2 are MDHEN and SYDVKM. Trimming stripped 6 bases from V and 3 bases from J, with 14 bases between. For the CDR3, the DNA is TGTGCCAGCAGGGAGGCAGGGCCTTACACCGGGGAGCTGTTTTTT. Its translation: CASREAGPYTGELFF. The full variable domain, with the rest looked up from reference TRBV28 and TRBJ2-2, is DVKVTQSSRYLVKRTGEKVFLECVQDMDHENMFWYRQDPGLGLRLIYFSYDVKMKEKGDIPEGYSVSREKKERFSLILESASTNQTSMYLCASREAGPYTGELFFGEGSRLTVL.

This clonotype was counted ten times or more. Here the CDR3 reads CASSSREGSGELFF. Here the CDR3 DNA reads TGTGCCAGCAGTAGCAGGGAGGGAAGCGGGGAGCTGTTTTTT. The chain links TRBV12-3 or TRBV12-4 to TRBJ2-2, with TRBD2 matching 7 bases. CDR3 length: 14 residues. Trimming removed 5 bases from V and 7 bases from J; junction bases left unmatched: 7.

At least ten counts were recorded for this clonotype. The gene calls are TRBV6-1 and TRBJ2-2, with TRBD2 matching over 11 bases. Germline trimming cut 5 bases from V and 5 bases from J; bases unmatched to any gene: 7. The germline V gene encodes CDR1 MNHNS and CDR2 SASEGT. The CDR3 loop spans 16 amino acids. Written as DNA, the CDR3 is TGTGCCAGCAGTCTATTAGCGGGAGGGCCGACCGGGGAGCTGTTTTTT. Residues: CASSLLAGGPTGELFF.

This clonotype was recorded many times. One end of the junction is discordant with germline, which a read error may explain. The chain is built from TRBV2 and TRBJ2-5, with a weak D call TRBD1 (5 bases). Germline CDR1 reads SNHLY; CDR2 reads FYNNEI. This CDR3 spans 14 amino acids. This CDR3 is CASREDSHQETQYF. Written as DNA, the CDR3 is TGTGCCAGCAGAGAAGACAGCCACCAAGAGACCCAGTACTTC.

The chain is built from TRBV6-2 or TRBV6-3 and TRBJ2-3; D possibly uses TRBD1 or TRBD2 (7 bases each). V lost 5 bases and J 3 bases, leaving 12 bases between the germline ends. CDR1 and CDR2 from the germline V gene are MNHEY and SVGEGT. This CDR3 contains 14 residues. DNA for the CDR3: TGTGCCAGCAGTCGACAGGGAGGGACAGATACGCAGTATTTT. This sequence encodes CASSRQGGTDTQYF.

Many counts were recorded for this clonotype. The chain recombines TRBV2 with TRBJ1-1, with a tentative D call TRBD1 (5 bases). There are 14 residues in the CDR3. In germline, CDR1 is SNHLY, CDR2 FYNNEI. V was cut by 1 base and J by 1 base, with 7 bases left in between. The CDR3, as DNA: TGTGCCAGCAGTGAAGGGACACAGAACACTGAAGCTTTCTTT. Translating it yields CASSEGTQNTEAFF.